The 22 T cell receptor beta chains below come from one sample, sequenced in a study of shared clonotypes between healthy human individuals (dated by TCRdb to 2018 to 2021). CD8 naive samples consisted of CD45RO-negative cells that were positively selected for CCR7, yielding a CD45RA+CCR7+ population without TemRA cells. Libraries came from the immunoSEQ multiplex PCR assay. TCRdb's version of the immuneACCESS table is confined to in-frame rearrangements and falls short of the full clone set. An unresolved V gene accounts for under half of the shortfall where checked; the remainder is of unknown origin. The sample contains around 700,000 clones, just over 90% of them found a single time. The biggest ten clones account for about 24% of the sample. Sequenced sample: naive CD8+ T cells sorted from blood. According to the study, the label for this sample's cell subset or site signals: CD45RA+CCR7+. Receptors originate from a man aged 25-45 years in good health.

In this sample, this clone turned up a few times. The chain employs TRBV11-2 and TRBJ1-2; D might be TRBD1 (5 bases). V was trimmed by 2 bases and J by 6 bases, leaving 10 bases between them. CDR1 is SGHAT, CDR2 FQNNGV, per germline. CDR3 size: 13 residues. The CDR3 bases are TGTGCCAGCAGCTTATCCCCAGGGCATGGCTACACCTTC. It is translated as CASSLSPGHGYTF.

Written as DNA, the CDR3 is TGTGCCAGCAGTGACACAGGGTTCGACTATGGCTACACCTTC. It specifies CASSDTGFDYGYTF. The chain employs TRBV28 and TRBJ1-2; tentative D call: TRBD1 (6 bases). The germline CDR1 and CDR2 sequences are MDHEN and SYDVKM. The V gene lost 5 bases and the J gene lost 3 bases, with 13 bases spanning the gap. CDR3 length: 14 residues.

The chain employs TRBV28 and TRBJ2-3; 8 positions match TRBD1. V lost 2 bases and J lost 2; bases outside the gene matches: 15. Germline V gene data show CDR1 as MDHEN and CDR2 as SYDVKM. This CDR3 is 19 amino acids long. The CDR3 region is CASSLLFVSGQVNTDTQYF. CDR3 coding DNA: TGTGCCAGCAGTTTACTTTTCGTCTCGGGACAGGTCAACACAGATACGCAGTATTTT.

This clone showed up just once. The chain employs TRBV2 and TRBJ1-3, with a tentative D call TRBD1 (6 bases). CDR3 length: 17 amino acids. The germline gives CDR1 SNHLY, CDR2 FYNNEI. V lost 5 bases and J 0 bases, leaving 17 bases between the germline ends. This chain's CDR3 is CASSLGDRPYSGNTIYF. The CDR3 DNA reads TGTGCCAGCAGTTTGGGAGACAGGCCGTACTCTGGAAACACCATATATTTT.

The chain joins TRBV28 to TRBJ1-4; 9 nucleotides match TRBD1. The ends lost 4 bases at V and 3 bases at J; junction bases unmatched: 6. The germline V gene has CDR1 MDHEN and CDR2 SYDVKM. The CDR3 extends over 16 amino acids. The CDR3 bases are TGTGCCAGCAGTTCCACAGGGGGCTGGTCTAATGAAAAACTGTTTTTT. Its translation: CASSSTGGWSNEKLFF.

The V gene is TRBV28, the J gene TRBJ1-2; D uncertain. V was clipped by 3 bases and J by 2 bases, with 7 bases between them. Germline lookup yields CDR1 MDHEN and CDR2 SYDVKM. The CDR3 consists of 13 residues. This chain's CDR3 is CASSLGGNYGYTF. The CDR3 nucleotides are TGTGCCAGCAGTTTGGGAGGGAACTATGGCTACACCTTC.

The V gene is TRBV27, the J gene TRBJ2-1; TRBD2 matches 13 bases. CDR1 and CDR2 from the germline V gene are MNHEY and SMNVEV (reference sequence). CDR3 length equals 14 residues. J lost 8 bases, V lost 6 bases, and 4 bases had no gene match. The CDR3 DNA reads as TGTGCCAGCAGGGGGACTAGCGGGACCGATGAGCAGTTCTTC. This translates into CASRGTSGTDEQFF.

Remarks on this clone: Other DNA sequences in this sample translate to the same CDR3. This chain connects TRBV7-2 to TRBJ2-7, with D unclear. Deletions cut 1 base from V and 1 base from J, with 8 bases between. The length of the CDR3 is 14 residues. Germline V CDR1 and CDR2: SGHTA, FQGNSA. Here the CDR3 DNA reads TGTGCCAGCAGCTTAGGCGTCGGTTCCTACGAGCAGTACTTC. Translated, it gives CASSLGVGSYEQYF.

CDR3 in amino acids: CASSSDRDRGAQPQHF. CDR3 in DNA: TGTGCCAGCAGTTCGGACCGGGACAGGGGCGCCCAGCCCCAGCATTTT. V gene TRBV27 combines with J gene TRBJ1-5; 10 bases map to TRBD1. V lost 4 bases to trimming and J lost 7 bases; unmatched junction nucleotides: 10. This CDR3 comprises 16 residues. Germline loops: CDR1 MNHEY, CDR2 SMNVEV (reference sequence).

The CDR3 bases are TGTGCCAGCAGCTTTCCCGGGACAGGGGAGACCGGGGAGCTGTTTTTT. It codes for CASSFPGTGETGELFF. This chain links TRBV7-4 with TRBJ2-2, with 10 bases matching TRBD1. The V and J ends lost 3 bases and 5 bases, in that order; junction bases with no gene match: 6. CDR3 size: 16 residues. Per germline, CDR1 SGHVT and CDR2 SQSDAQ.

Turning to this clone: Other DNA sequences in the same sample also yield this CDR3. The chain has TRBV27 and TRBJ2-6; D may match TRBD1 or TRBD2 (5 bases each). Trimming removed 5 bases from V and 0 bases from J, with 11 bases in between. This CDR3 is built from 16 residues. CDR1 MNHEY and CDR2 SMNVEV come from the germline V gene (reference sequence). The CDR3 DNA follows: TGTGCCAGCAGTCTTTTGGGGACCTCTGGGGCCAACGTCCTGACTTTC. It encodes CASSLLGTSGANVLTF.

Comments on this clone: At the DNA level, this CDR3 is encoded by other sequences in the same sample as well. The rearrangement uses TRBV28 and TRBJ1-5; D is ambiguous. V gave up 5 bases and J gave up 2 bases, with 10 bases separating them. Germline V gene lookup returns CDR1 MDHEN and CDR2 SYDVKM. The CDR3 has 14 amino acids. As DNA, the CDR3 is TGTGCCAGCAGTCCGAGGGTGGGCAATCAGCCCCAGCATTTT. As protein: CASSPRVGNQPQHF.

In its sample, this clone was seen a few times. The chain carries TRBV7-2 and TRBJ2-7, with D possibly TRBD2 on 6 matching bases. CDR1 and CDR2 (germline): SGHTA, FQGNSA. This CDR3 has 14 residues. Trimming removed 0 bases at V and 4 bases at J, with 10 bases between. CDR3 loop: CASSLAISGYEQYF. In DNA form, the CDR3 reads TGTGCCAGCAGCTTAGCTATTAGCGGTTACGAGCAGTACTTC.

The chain combines TRBV6-1 with TRBJ2-2; D gene ambiguous. The germline CDR1 and CDR2 sequences are MNHNS and SASEGT. V dropped 0 bases and J dropped 7 bases, with 6 bases sitting between them. There are 13 residues in the CDR3. The CDR3 nucleotides are TGTGCCAGCAGTGAAGCTTCTATCGGGGAGCTGTTTTTT. The encoded protein is CASSEASIGELFF.

The V gene is TRBV4-1, the J gene TRBJ1-1; no clear D. The V end was cut by 3 bases, the J end by 12 bases, with 14 bases between. The CDR3 extends over 12 amino acids. Germline loops: CDR1 MGHRA, CDR2 YSYEKL. DNA of the CDR3: TGCGCCAGCAGCCAGGATGGTCCCGCTCCTTTCTTT. As protein: CASSQDGPAPFF.

The chain joins TRBV29-1 to TRBJ2-1, with TRBD1 matching over 10 bases. The CDR3 is 11 residues long. CDR1 and CDR2 (germline): SQVTM, ANQGSEA. Trimming cost V 7 bases and J 7 bases; bases outside gene matches: 1. The CDR3 bases are TGCAGCGGGACAGGGGGTAATGAGCAGTTCTTC. The encoded protein is CSGTGGNEQFF.

The V and J genes are TRBV15 and TRBJ1-4; TRBD1 agrees at 7 bases. The CDR3 is made up of 16 amino acids. V was clipped by 9 bases and J by 2 bases; unmatched bases: 12. Germline V gene data show CDR1 as LNHNV and CDR2 as YYDKDF (reference sequence). The CDR3 reads CATRGQVLSTNEKLFF. CDR3 in DNA: TGTGCCACAAGAGGACAGGTTTTATCCACTAATGAAAAACTGTTTTTT.

CDR3 in amino acids: CASSRAGLAYEQYF. Written as DNA, the CDR3 is TGTGCCAGCAGTCGAGCCGGACTAGCCTACGAGCAGTACTTC. The chain links TRBV7-2 to TRBJ2-7; 7 bases match TRBD2. Germline CDR1 reads SGHTA; CDR2 reads FQGNSA. Trimming cost V 6 bases and J 2 bases; bases outside gene matches: 7. This CDR3 comprises 14 residues. Based on the CDR3 plus reference TRBV7-2 and TRBJ2-7, the full variable domain is GAGVSQSPSNKVTEKGKDVELRCDPISGHTALYWYRQSLGQGLEFLIYFQGNSAPDKSGLPSDRFSAERTGGSVSTLTIQRTQQEDSAVYLCASSRAGLAYEQYFGPGTRLTVT.

V gene TRBV6-4 combines with J gene TRBJ2-2; D is perhaps TRBD2 (5 bases). The length of the CDR3 is 14 residues. The germline V gene has CDR1 MRHNA and CDR2 SNTAGT. V lost 1 base and J 10 bases, leaving 13 bases between the germline ends. The CDR3: CASSDLPGRAELFF. For the CDR3, the DNA is TGTGCCAGCAGTGACTTGCCTGGGAGAGCGGAGCTGTTTTTT.

The chain joins TRBV28 to TRBJ2-6; D remains unclear. CDR3 size: 15 residues. Germline values: CDR1 MDHEN, CDR2 SYDVKM. The V gene lost 1 base and the J gene lost 1 base, with 5 bases spanning the gap. For the CDR3, the DNA is TGTGCCAGCAGTTTATACGGATCTGGGGCCAACGTCCTGACTTTC. The encoded protein is CASSLYGSGANVLTF.

The gene calls are TRBV14 and TRBJ2-3; no firm D call. Germline V lookup: CDR1 SGHDN, CDR2 FVKESK. The CDR3 is 16 residues long. Trimming stripped 4 bases from V and 5 bases from J, with 19 bases between. The CDR3 sequence is CASSPPRVAKGDTQYF. CDR3 coding DNA: TGTGCCAGCAGCCCACCCCGGGTCGCGAAGGGAGATACGCAGTATTTT.

The rearrangement joins TRBV6-6 to TRBJ2-7; perhaps TRBD2 as D (5 bases). Germline values: CDR1 MNHNY, CDR2 SVGAGI (reference sequence). Trimming stripped 0 bases from V and 7 bases from J, with 13 bases between. CDR3 length: 14 amino acids. This CDR3 is CASSYSLSGLEQYF. CDR3 nucleotides: TGTGCCAGCAGTTACTCGCTCAGCGGCCTGGAGCAGTACTTC.